Listed here are 16 T cell receptor beta chains from one sample, sequenced in a study of T-cell reconstitution after alpha-beta-depleted transplantation in children. This sample's TCRbeta library carried unique molecular identifier barcodes. Each CDR3 protein is one row after TCRdb ran MiXCR on the PCR reads. Of hundreds of thousands of distinct CDR3 sequences listed, roughly 10% are singletons. The sequences come from PBMCs from the stem cell graft donor, collected from the stem cell graft. These receptors were collected from a human donor who donated a stem cell graft to a child with acute myeloid leukemia.

This clonotype was found a few times. J is TRBJ2-7 and V is TRBV9, with D perhaps given as TRBD1 or TRBD2 (6 bases each). This CDR3 contains 16 residues. The germline V gene has CDR1 SGDLS and CDR2 YYNGEE. Trimming cost V 1 base and J 4 bases, with 18 bases left between them. The CDR3 coding sequence is TGTGCCAGCAGCGTAAAGACTGGCGGGACAATTTACGAGCAGTACTTC. Encoded protein: CASSVKTGGTIYEQYF.

In this sample, this clonotype turned up many times. The chain uses TRBV27 and TRBJ2-1; 9 bases map to TRBD2. Germline values: CDR1 MNHEY, CDR2 SMNVEV (reference sequence). The CDR3 is 18 residues long. With 5 bases clipped from V and 3 bases from J, the junction kept 14 bases outside the gene matches. CDR3 sequence: CASSPLFRLADDYNEQFF. In DNA, the CDR3 is TGTGCCAGCAGTCCGCTATTTAGACTAGCGGACGACTACAATGAGCAGTTCTTC.

The chain's CDR3 is CASSLYQSSYEQYF. DNA for the CDR3: TGTGCCAGCAGCTTGTACCAAAGCTCCTACGAGCAGTACTTC. This chain joins TRBV5-6 and TRBJ2-7; D gene uncertain. In germline, CDR1 is SGHDT, CDR2 YYEEEE. The V gene lost 1 base and the J gene lost 0 bases, with 8 bases spanning the gap. The CDR3 is 14 residues long.

This clonotype was detected only a few times. The chain combines TRBV5-1 with TRBJ2-5; 7 nucleotides agree with TRBD2. This CDR3 is built from 18 residues. The germline CDR1 and CDR2 sequences are SGHRS and YFSETQ. With 4 bases clipped from V and 3 bases from J, the junction kept 18 bases outside the gene matches. CDR3 region: CASSTPRGAGYLEETQYF. CDR3 nucleotides: TGCGCCAGCAGCACCCCGCGGGGAGCGGGGTACTTAGAAGAGACCCAGTACTTC.

The V gene is TRBV15, the J gene TRBJ2-7; a possible D gene is TRBD1 (5 bases). This CDR3 is 15 amino acids long. In germline, CDR1 is LNHNV, CDR2 YYDKDF (reference sequence). V dropped 4 bases and J dropped 4 bases, with 17 bases sitting between them. The CDR3 region is CATSITGREGYEQYF. The CDR3 bases are TGTGCCACCAGCATAACAGGACGCGAAGGGTACGAGCAGTACTTC.

This clonotype showed up many times. V gene TRBV18 combines with J gene TRBJ2-1, with 12 bases fitting TRBD2. The CDR3 runs to 17 residues. Trimming cost V 4 bases and J 0 bases; bases outside gene matches: 4. Germline V CDR1 and CDR2: KGHSH, LQKENI. Here the CDR3 DNA reads TGTGCCAGCTCACTCCGGACTAGCGGGAACTCCTACAATGAGCAGTTCTTC. Translated, it gives CASSLRTSGNSYNEQFF.

The sample holds a few counts of this clonotype. The V call is TRBV7-9, the J call TRBJ2-1; 12 bases are a match to TRBD2. This CDR3 region has 15 residues. J lost 13 bases, V lost 4 bases, and 11 bases had no gene match. Germline V gives CDR1 SEHNR, CDR2 FQNEAQ (reference sequence). For the CDR3, the DNA is TGTGCCAGCAGCTCCGAGGGACTAGCGGGCTCGGAACAGTTCTTC. Amino acids: CASSSEGLAGSEQFF.

The V gene is TRBV28, the J gene TRBJ2-7; the D is unclear. The CDR3 spans 11 residues. Trimming cost V 6 bases and J 4 bases, with 7 bases left between them. The germline gives CDR1 MDHEN, CDR2 SYDVKM. The chain's CDR3 is CASRAEYEQYF. The CDR3 bases are TGTGCCAGCAGGGCAGAGTACGAGCAGTACTTC.

The V gene is TRBV6-2 or TRBV6-3, the J gene TRBJ1-2, with 11 positions matching TRBD1. The CDR3 is made up of 15 amino acids. The V gene's germline CDR1 is MNHEY and CDR2 SVGEGT. V lost 5 bases to trimming and J lost 2 bases; unmatched junction nucleotides: 4. The CDR3 protein is CASSGQGAKNYGYTF. CDR3 nucleotide sequence: TGTGCCAGCAGTGGACAGGGGGCGAAGAACTATGGCTACACCTTC.

The rearrangement joins TRBV6-2 or TRBV6-3 to TRBJ2-5; D not certain. Looked up from germline, CDR1 is MNHEY and CDR2 is SVGEGT. The CDR3 extends over 11 amino acids. V was shortened by 8 bases and J by 5 bases, with 9 bases between the two germline ends. CDR3 sequence (DNA): TGTGCCAGCCTTTCTTCCGAGACCCAGTACTTC. This codes for CASLSSETQYF.

The V call is TRBV20-1, the J call TRBJ2-5; TRBD1 might be the D (5 bases). Germline V gene data show CDR1 as DFQATT and CDR2 as SNEGSKA (reference sequence). The CDR3 runs to 12 residues. The ends were cut back, 5 bases at V and 4 bases at J, with 11 bases in the middle. The CDR3 here is CSARTNGETQYF. The CDR3 region has the DNA TGCAGTGCTCGGACAAACGGAGAGACCCAGTACTTC.

The CDR3 loop is CSVEGWNIQYF. In nucleotides, the CDR3 is TGCAGCGTTGAGGGCTGGAACATTCAGTACTTC. This chain joins TRBV29-1 and TRBJ2-4; D is unresolved. The V gene lost 3 bases and the J gene lost 7 bases, with 7 bases spanning the gap. The CDR3 loop spans 11 amino acids. Germline loops: CDR1 SQVTM, CDR2 ANQGSEA.

This clonotype was seen more than once but under ten times. The chain combines TRBV5-1 with TRBJ2-1, with a tentative D call TRBD2 (5 bases). Between the trimmed V and J ends, which lost 0 bases and 7 bases, there was a span of 20 bases. The CDR3 is made up of 17 amino acids. In germline, CDR1 is SGHRS, CDR2 YFSETQ. In DNA, the CDR3 is TGCGCCAGCAGCTTGGCCGCGGGCGGCGGGTCGATGAATGAGCAGTTCTTC. Encoded protein: CASSLAAGGGSMNEQFF.

V and J are TRBV20-1 and TRBJ1-5; possible D gene TRBD1, 6 bases. This CDR3 is built from 13 residues. V lost 2 bases, J lost 3 bases, and 8 bases lay in between. CDR1 is DFQATT, CDR2 SNEGSKA, per germline (reference sequence). The CDR3 sequence is CSARPGVNQPQHF. Here the CDR3 DNA reads TGCAGTGCTAGACCAGGGGTCAATCAGCCCCAGCATTTT.

CDR3 DNA: TGTGCCAGCAGCCCTCGGACAGGGCGAGGAAACACCATATATTTT. It encodes CASSPRTGRGNTIYF. The gene calls are TRBV7-9 and TRBJ1-3, with 8 bases matching TRBD1. V lost 5 bases and J lost 4; bases outside the gene matches: 7. CDR3 length: 15 residues. Germline lookup yields CDR1 SEHNR and CDR2 FQNEAQ (reference sequence).

The chain has TRBV28 and TRBJ2-7; 9 nucleotides line up with TRBD1. Germline V gives CDR1 MDHEN, CDR2 SYDVKM. The trim removed 5 bases at V and 3 bases at J, leaving 5 bases unmatched. This CDR3 is 14 amino acids long. CDR3 nucleotides: TGTGCCAGCAGTCAGGGGACAGGGCACTACGAGCAGTACTTC. This sequence encodes CASSQGTGHYEQYF. Filled out from reference TRBV28 and TRBJ2-7, the complete variable domain reads DVKVTQSSRYLVKRTGEKVFLECVQDMDHENMFWYRQDPGLGLRLIYFSYDVKMKEKGDIPEGYSVSREKKERFSLILESASTNQTSMYLCASSQGTGHYEQYFGPGTRLTVT.